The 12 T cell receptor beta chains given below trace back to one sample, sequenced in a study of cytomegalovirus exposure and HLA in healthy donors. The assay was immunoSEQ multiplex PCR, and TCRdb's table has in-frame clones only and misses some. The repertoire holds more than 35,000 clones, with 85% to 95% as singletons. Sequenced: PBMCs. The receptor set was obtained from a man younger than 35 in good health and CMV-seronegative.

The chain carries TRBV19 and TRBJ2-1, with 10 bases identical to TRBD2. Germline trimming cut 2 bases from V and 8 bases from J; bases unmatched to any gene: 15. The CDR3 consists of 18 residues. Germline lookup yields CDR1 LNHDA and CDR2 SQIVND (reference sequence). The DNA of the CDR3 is TGTGCCAGTAGTATACGGGGCCCTTTAGCGGGAGGATTTGATGAGCAGTTCTTC. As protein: CASSIRGPLAGGFDEQFF.

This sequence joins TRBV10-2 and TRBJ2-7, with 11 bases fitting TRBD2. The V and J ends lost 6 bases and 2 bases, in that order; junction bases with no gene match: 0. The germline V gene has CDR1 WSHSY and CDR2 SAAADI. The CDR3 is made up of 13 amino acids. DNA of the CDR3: TGCGCCAGCAGACTAGCGGGAGCCTACGAGCAGTACTTC. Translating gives CASRLAGAYEQYF.

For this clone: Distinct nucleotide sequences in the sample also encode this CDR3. CDR3 coding DNA: TGTGCCAGCAGTTTACGGGGGAATCAGCCCCAGCATTTT. It encodes CASSLRGNQPQHF. This rearrangement joins TRBV27 to TRBJ1-5; D is perhaps TRBD1 (5 bases). CDR1 and CDR2 (germline): MNHEY, SMNVEV (reference sequence). There are 13 residues in the CDR3. Trimming removed 2 bases at V and 4 bases at J, with 6 bases between.

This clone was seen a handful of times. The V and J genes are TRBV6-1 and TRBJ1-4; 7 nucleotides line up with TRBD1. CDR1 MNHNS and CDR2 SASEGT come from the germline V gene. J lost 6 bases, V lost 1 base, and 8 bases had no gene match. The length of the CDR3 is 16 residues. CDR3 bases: TGTGCCAGCAGTGAAGGACAGGGACGTGGATATGAAAAACTGTTTTTT. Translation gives CASSEGQGRGYEKLFF.

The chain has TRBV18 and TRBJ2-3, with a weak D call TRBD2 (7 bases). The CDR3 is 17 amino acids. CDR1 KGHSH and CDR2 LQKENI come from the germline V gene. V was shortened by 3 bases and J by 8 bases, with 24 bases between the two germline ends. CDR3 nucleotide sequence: TGTGCCAGCTCACCCAGGGAAGTGAGTGGGGGGGCCGGTACGCAGTATTTT. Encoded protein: CASSPREVSGGAGTQYF.

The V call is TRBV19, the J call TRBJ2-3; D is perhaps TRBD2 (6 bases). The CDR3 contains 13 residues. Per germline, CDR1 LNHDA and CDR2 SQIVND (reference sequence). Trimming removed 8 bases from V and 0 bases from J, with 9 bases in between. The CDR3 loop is CASGGSSTDTQYF. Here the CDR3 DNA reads TGTGCCAGTGGGGGGTCTAGCACAGATACGCAGTATTTT.

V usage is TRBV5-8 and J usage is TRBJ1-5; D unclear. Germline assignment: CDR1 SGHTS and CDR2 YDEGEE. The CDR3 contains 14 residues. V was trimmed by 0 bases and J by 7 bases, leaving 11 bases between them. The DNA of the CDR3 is TGTGCCAGCAGCTTGGGATTGGAGGGCCAGCCCCAGCATTTT. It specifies CASSLGLEGQPQHF.

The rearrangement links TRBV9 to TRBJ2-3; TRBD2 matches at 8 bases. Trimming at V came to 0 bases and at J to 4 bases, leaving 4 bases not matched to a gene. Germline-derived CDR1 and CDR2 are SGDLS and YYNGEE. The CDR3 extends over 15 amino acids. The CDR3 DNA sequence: TGTGCCAGCAGCGTAGAAATTAGCGGGGCAGATACGCAGTATTTT. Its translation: CASSVEISGADTQYF.

The CDR3 sequence is CASSIRLAGGDTQYF. CDR3 sequence (DNA): TGTGCCAGCAGCATAAGACTAGCCGGAGGGGATACGCAGTATTTT. The chain recombines TRBV13 with TRBJ2-3; 7 bases align to TRBD2. CDR3 length: 15 amino acids. Losses at the gene ends were 5 bases for V and 6 bases for J; bases not matched to a gene: 11. Germline CDR1 is PRHDT and CDR2 is FYEKMQ (reference sequence).

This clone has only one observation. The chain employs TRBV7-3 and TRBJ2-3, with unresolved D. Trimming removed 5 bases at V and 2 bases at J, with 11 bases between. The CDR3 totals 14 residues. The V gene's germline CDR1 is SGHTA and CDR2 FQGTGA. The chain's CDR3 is CASSMSAYTDTQYF. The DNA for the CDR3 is TGTGCCAGCAGCATGTCCGCCTACACAGATACGCAGTATTTT.

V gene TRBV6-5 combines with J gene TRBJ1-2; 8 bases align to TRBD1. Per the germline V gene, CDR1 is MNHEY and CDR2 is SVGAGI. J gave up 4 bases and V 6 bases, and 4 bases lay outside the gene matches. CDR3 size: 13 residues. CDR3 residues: CASRTGQGYGYTF. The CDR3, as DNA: TGTGCCAGCAGGACAGGACAGGGCTATGGCTACACCTTC.

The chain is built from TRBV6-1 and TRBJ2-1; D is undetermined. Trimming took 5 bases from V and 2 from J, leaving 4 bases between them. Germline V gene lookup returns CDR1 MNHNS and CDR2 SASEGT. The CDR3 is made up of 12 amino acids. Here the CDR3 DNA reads TGTGCCAGCAGTCAGACCTACAATGAGCAGTTCTTC. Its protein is CASSQTYNEQFF.